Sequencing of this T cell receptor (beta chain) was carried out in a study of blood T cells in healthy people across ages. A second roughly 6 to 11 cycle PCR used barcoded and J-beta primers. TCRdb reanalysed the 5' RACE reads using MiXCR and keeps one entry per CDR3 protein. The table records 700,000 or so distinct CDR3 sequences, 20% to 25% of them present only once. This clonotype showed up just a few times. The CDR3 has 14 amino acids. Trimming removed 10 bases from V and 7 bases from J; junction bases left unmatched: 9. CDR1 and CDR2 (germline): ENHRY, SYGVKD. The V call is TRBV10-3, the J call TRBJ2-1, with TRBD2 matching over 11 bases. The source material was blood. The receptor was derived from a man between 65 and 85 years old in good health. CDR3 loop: CATTTSGSENEQFF. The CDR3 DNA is TGTGCCACCACTACTAGCGGGAGTGAAAATGAGCAGTTCTTC.